The 6 T cell receptor beta chains given below trace back to one sample, sequenced in a study of blood T cell repertoires in COVID-19. Only in-frame clones appear in the TCRdb table, and some are missing; sequencing was by immunoSEQ multiplex PCR. This table holds 200,000 to 250,000 clones, around 85% found once. The source material was PBMCs or T cells enriched from blood (not recorded which). The receptors were gathered from a woman aged 50 to 60 in a cohort exposed to, infected with or recovered from COVID-19 (not recorded which).

The chain recombines TRBV15 with TRBJ2-2, with TRBD1 identical over 9 bases. CDR1 and CDR2 from the germline V gene are LNHNV and YYDKDF (reference sequence). The trim removed 4 bases at V and 3 bases at J, leaving 6 bases unmatched. This CDR3 contains 16 residues. As DNA, the CDR3 is TGTGCCACCAGCAAACAGACAGGGGGGTACACCGGGGAGCTGTTTTTT. The encoded protein is CATSKQTGGYTGELFF.

CDR3 in amino acids: CASSPAGGRDEQFF. The CDR3, as DNA: TGTGCCAGCTCGCCTGCGGGGGGGCGCGATGAGCAGTTCTTC. The chain uses TRBV18 and TRBJ2-1, with 9 bases aligning to TRBD2. This CDR3 contains 14 residues. Germline trimming cut 6 bases from V and 8 bases from J; bases unmatched to any gene: 8. Germline loops: CDR1 KGHSH, CDR2 LQKENI.

The DNA of the CDR3 is TGTGCCAACCAACCGGGACAGCTCTATGGCTACACCTTC. Amino acid sequence: CANQPGQLYGYTF. This rearrangement joins TRBV6-4 to TRBJ1-2; 7 nucleotides align to TRBD1. The CDR3 has 13 residues. Germline V lookup: CDR1 MRHNA, CDR2 SNTAGT. V shed 10 bases and J 4 bases; nucleotides not matched to a gene: 9.

This clone has a single count. The chain uses TRBV27 and TRBJ1-5, with D possibly TRBD1 on 6 matching bases. V was shortened by 5 bases and J by 9 bases, with 26 bases between the two germline ends. CDR3 size: 17 residues. The germline V gene encodes CDR1 MNHEY and CDR2 SMNVEV (reference sequence). CDR3 sequence (DNA): TGTGCCAGCAGTCTAACATATACCGGGACAAGTCTGAGGCCCCAGCATTTT. Its translation: CASSLTYTGTSLRPQHF.

V usage is TRBV2 and J usage is TRBJ2-3; 7 bases map to TRBD2. The germline gives CDR1 SNHLY, CDR2 FYNNEI. The CDR3 totals 13 residues. J lost 5 bases, V lost 7 bases, and 6 bases had no gene match. The CDR3: CASNRGVLDTQYF. The CDR3, as DNA: TGTGCCAGCAATCGGGGGGTTTTAGATACGCAGTATTTT.

V and J are TRBV7-9 and TRBJ2-7; the D is unclear. The CDR3 spans 12 residues. V was pared by 3 bases and J by 0 bases, with 3 bases between. The germline CDR1 and CDR2 sequences are SEHNR and FQNEAQ (reference sequence). CDR3 sequence: CASSFHSYEQYF. CDR3 sequence (DNA): TGTGCCAGCAGCTTCCACTCCTACGAGCAGTACTTC. Looking up the rest from reference TRBV7-9 and TRBJ2-7 gives the full variable domain: DTGVSQNPRHKITKRGQNVTFRCDPISEHNRLYWYRQTLGQGPEFLTYFQNEAQLEKSRLLSDRFSAERPKGSFSTLEIQRTEQGDSAMYLCASSFHSYEQYFGPGTRLTVT.